One and the same sample provided the 24 T cell receptor beta chains below, sequenced in a study of vaccination effects on CD4 cells after COVID-19 (dated by TCRdb to 2021 to 2024). No antigen has been assigned to these receptors. The method behind the library was the immunoSEQ multiplex PCR assay. TCRdb provides this immuneACCESS table in a form limited to in-frame rearrangements. Some clones are lacking; in checked studies, under half of them reflect an unresolved V gene, and why the rest are absent is not known. For this sample the table gives about 20,000 clones, of which around 72% were detected only once. The top ten clones comprise 9.1% of the sample. In the ViraFEST assay, PBMC were stimulated with viral peptide pools, and TCR sequencing was then used to find antigen-specific CD4+ T cell clonotypes based on their expansion. After approximately 11 days of culture, CD4+ T cells were isolated with the EasySep CD4+ T cell isolation kit. Negative nucleocapsid antibody results before and after vaccination confirmed that the healthy vaccine recipients had no prior SARS-CoV-2 infection.

Sample: CD4+ T cells from PBMCs cultured with HCoV-NL63 spike peptides, taken before COVID-19 vaccination. The label giving this sample's cell subset or site can be read as: HCoV-NL63 spike overlapping peptide pool stimulation. These receptors all stem from a human donor who received a COVID-19 vaccine.

In nucleotides, the CDR3 is TGTGCCAGCAGTGAAGCGCAGAGACAGAGCTATGGCTACACCTTC. As protein: CASSEAQRQSYGYTF. The rearrangement links TRBV2 to TRBJ1-2; the D gene is possibly TRBD1 (5 bases). The CDR3 loop spans 15 amino acids. Germline loops: CDR1 SNHLY, CDR2 FYNNEI. The V end lost 0 bases, the J end lost 4 bases, and 12 bases lay between the germline ends.

This chain uses TRBV28 with TRBJ2-1; a weak D match, TRBD2 (5 bases). The V end was cut by 10 bases, the J end by 9 bases, with 19 bases between. CDR3 size: 13 residues. Germline CDR1 MDHEN, CDR2 SYDVKM. The CDR3 region is CAKTLRREGEQFF. The CDR3 bases are TGTGCCAAGACCTTGCGCCGGGAAGGTGAGCAGTTCTTC. Complete variable domain (other parts from reference TRBV28 and TRBJ2-1): DVKVTQSSRYLVKRTGEKVFLECVQDMDHENMFWYRQDPGLGLRLIYFSYDVKMKEKGDIPEGYSVSREKKERFSLILESASTNQTSMYLCAKTLRREGEQFFGPGTRLTVL.

V usage is TRBV6-4 and J usage is TRBJ2-1; the D gene is possibly TRBD2 (5 bases). The V gene lost 4 bases and the J gene lost 5 bases, with 12 bases spanning the gap. Germline-derived CDR1 and CDR2 are MRHNA and SNTAGT. The CDR3 loop spans 14 amino acids. The CDR3 sequence is CASSVASTNNEQFF. The CDR3 coding sequence is TGTGCCAGCAGTGTGGCTAGCACGAACAATGAGCAGTTCTTC.

There are a few counts of this clone. The rearrangement uses TRBV11-2 and TRBJ1-6, with 8 nucleotides matching TRBD1. Germline V gene sequence: CDR1 SGHAT, CDR2 FQNNGV. V lost 2 bases to trimming and J lost 7 bases; unmatched junction nucleotides: 4. The CDR3 covers 15 residues. In DNA form, the CDR3 reads TGTGCCAGCAGCTTACGGACAGGGCCCAATTCACCCCTCCACTTT. It translates to CASSLRTGPNSPLHF.

This clone was found a few times. The genes are TRBV7-9 and TRBJ2-7; possibly TRBD1 for D (6 bases). Germline CDR1 is SEHNR and CDR2 is FQNEAQ (reference sequence). CDR3 length: 13 residues. V gave up 4 bases and J gave up 2 bases, with 9 bases separating them. The CDR3 loop is CASSSGQTYEQYF. The CDR3 coding sequence is TGTGCCAGCAGCTCTGGACAGACCTACGAGCAGTACTTC.

The V call is TRBV5-1, the J call TRBJ1-1, with D tentatively TRBD1 (5 bases). The CDR3 sequence is 14 residues long. Germline V lookup: CDR1 SGHRS, CDR2 YFSETQ. The ends were cut back, 0 bases at V and 5 bases at J, with 11 bases in the middle. The CDR3 sequence: CASSLAASGTEAFF. Written as DNA, the CDR3 is TGCGCCAGCAGCTTGGCGGCATCAGGGACTGAAGCTTTCTTT.

This clone appeared a few times. The V call is TRBV6-5, the J call TRBJ1-6; a weak D match, TRBD1 (6 bases). The CDR3 consists of 13 residues. From germline, CDR1 is MNHEY and CDR2 SVGAGI. The ends were cut back, 4 bases at V and 8 bases at J, with 9 bases in the middle. The CDR3 loop is CASSSHRDSPLHF. The CDR3, as DNA: TGTGCCAGCAGTTCCCACAGGGATTCACCCCTCCACTTT.

This clone rates as medium-sized. The chain uses TRBV5-4 and TRBJ2-1, with TRBD2 matching 8 bases. With 4 bases clipped from V and 8 bases from J, the junction kept 11 bases outside the gene matches. The germline gives CDR1 SGHNT, CDR2 YYREEE (reference sequence). CDR3 length: 15 residues. CDR3 sequence: CASSLELSGSDEQFF. In nucleotides, the CDR3 is TGTGCCAGCAGCCTAGAACTAAGCGGGAGCGATGAGCAGTTCTTC.

The chain carries TRBV5-1 and TRBJ2-7; 11 bases agree with TRBD1. V trimming: 3 bases; J trimming: 3 bases; junction bases outside the gene matches: 5. Germline V gene sequence: CDR1 SGHRS, CDR2 YFSETQ. The CDR3 length is 15 residues. CDR3 in amino acids: CASSSGTGGGYEQYF. The CDR3 coding sequence is TGCGCCAGCAGCTCCGGGACAGGGGGGGGCTACGAGCAGTACTTC.

The V and J genes are TRBV6-5 and TRBJ2-7; TRBD2 agrees at 11 bases. From germline, CDR1 is MNHEY and CDR2 SVGAGI. The CDR3 spans 15 residues. With V trimmed by 4 bases and J by 4 bases, 6 bases remained unmatched. The CDR3 nucleotides are TGTGCCAGCAGTTCCCCCGGGACTAGCGGTTACGAGCAGTACTTC. Its translation: CASSSPGTSGYEQYF.

The chain is built from TRBV7-2 and TRBJ2-1; 9 positions match TRBD2. Germline trimming cut 5 bases from V and 1 base from J; bases unmatched to any gene: 9. The germline V gene has CDR1 SGHTA and CDR2 FQGNSA. The CDR3 covers 17 residues. The CDR3 spells CASSAFHLAGSYNEQFF. CDR3 sequence (DNA): TGTGCCAGCAGCGCTTTCCATCTAGCGGGATCCTACAATGAGCAGTTCTTC.

The rearrangement uses TRBV9 and TRBJ1-5, with D possibly being TRBD1 (5 bases). Looked up from germline, CDR1 is SGDLS and CDR2 is YYNGEE. The CDR3 spans 14 residues. The V end lost 4 bases, the J end lost 0 bases, and 8 bases lay between the germline ends. The CDR3 nucleotides are TGTGCCAGCAGCCAGGACACTAGCAATCAGCCCCAGCATTTT. This gives the protein CASSQDTSNQPQHF.

V usage is TRBV7-9 and J usage is TRBJ2-3, with D perhaps being TRBD1 or TRBD2 (5 bases each). CDR3 size: 16 residues. V was cut by 5 bases and J by 3 bases, with 18 bases left in between. Per the germline V gene, CDR1 is SEHNR and CDR2 is FQNEAQ (reference sequence). CDR3 coding DNA: TGTGCCAGCAGCCACATGAGGGGAAGAGGAACAGATACGCAGTATTTT. Translated, it gives CASSHMRGRGTDTQYF.

This chain uses TRBV5-1 with TRBJ1-2; 11 bases agree with TRBD1. Germline CDR1 reads SGHRS; CDR2 reads YFSETQ. V was pared by 5 bases and J by 4 bases, with 16 bases of the junction left unmatched. The CDR3 is made up of 18 amino acids. The CDR3 nucleotides read TGCGCCAGCAGACGCCAGGACAGGGGGCTCTCCAACACCTATGGCTACACCTTC. Translated, it gives CASRRQDRGLSNTYGYTF.

This CDR3 is CASKAWNSYNEQFF. For the CDR3, the DNA is TGTGCCAGCAAGGCATGGAATTCCTACAATGAGCAGTTCTTC. This chain uses TRBV14 with TRBJ2-1; D uncertain. Germline-derived CDR1 and CDR2 are SGHDN and FVKESK. This CDR3 comprises 14 residues. Trimming took 7 bases from V and 1 from J, leaving 11 bases between them.

The J gene is TRBJ2-1, the V gene TRBV7-9; D unresolved. V dropped 6 bases and J dropped 9 bases, with 9 bases sitting between them. The CDR3 has 11 amino acids. Germline V gene data show CDR1 as SEHNR and CDR2 as FQNEAQ (reference sequence). The CDR3 reads CASRRSSEQFF. Here the CDR3 DNA reads TGTGCCAGCAGACGTAGTAGTGAGCAGTTCTTC. The full variable domain, in which reference TRBV7-9 and TRBJ2-1 provide the parts outside the CDR3, is DTGVSQNPRHKITKRGQNVTFRCDPISEHNRLYWYRQTLGQGPEFLTYFQNEAQLEKSRLLSDRFSAERPKGSFSTLEIQRTEQGDSAMYLCASRRSSEQFFGPGTRLTVL.

This chain connects TRBV10-3 to TRBJ1-2; D may be TRBD1 (5 bases). The CDR3 is made up of 14 amino acids. Trimming left V 0 bases short and J 6 bases short, with 11 bases between. CDR1 and CDR2 from the germline V gene are ENHRY and SYGVKD. The CDR3 DNA is TGTGCCATCAGTGAGTCGGGGGGGGAGGATGGCTACACCTTC. It codes for CAISESGGEDGYTF.

The chain carries TRBV18 and TRBJ1-1; TRBD1 matches at 9 bases. This CDR3 is built from 13 residues. The junction had 6 bases not matched to a gene; V was cut back by 8 bases and J by 5 bases. Germline lookup yields CDR1 KGHSH and CDR2 LQKENI. Here the CDR3 DNA reads TGTGCCAGCCGGGGACAGGGCAGTACTGAAGCTTTCTTT. Protein sequence: CASRGQGSTEAFF.

This rearrangement joins TRBV7-8 to TRBJ2-1; 10 nucleotides line up with TRBD2. Germline V gene sequence: CDR1 SGHVS, CDR2 FQNEAQ. V was clipped by 6 bases and J by 0 bases; unmatched bases: 11. This CDR3 comprises 18 residues. As DNA, the CDR3 is TGTGCCAGCAGGACGGGGCTAGCGGGAGACTCCTCCTACAATGAGCAGTTCTTC. Protein product: CASRTGLAGDSSYNEQFF.

This clone was recorded a few times. The chain is built from TRBV7-9 and TRBJ1-3; D is possibly TRBD1 (5 bases). The V gene lost 11 bases and the J gene lost 0 bases, with 14 bases spanning the gap. Germline V gives CDR1 SEHNR, CDR2 FQNEAQ (reference sequence). This CDR3 is 14 amino acids long. CDR3 DNA sequence: TGTGCCGGTAGACAGTCCTCCTCTGGAAACACCATATATTTT. Its protein product is CAGRQSSSGNTIYF.

The gene calls are TRBV29-1 and TRBJ1-5, with a weak D call TRBD1 (6 bases). Per germline, CDR1 SQVTM and CDR2 ANQGSEA. Trimming took off 0 bases at V and 0 bases at J, with 15 bases between the two ends. The CDR3 sequence is 17 residues long. CDR3 DNA sequence: TGCAGCGTTGAAGACCAAATAAGGACAGTTAGCAATCAGCCCCAGCATTTT. Translation gives CSVEDQIRTVSNQPQHF.

This chain links TRBV18 with TRBJ1-2; D might be TRBD1 (6 bases). This CDR3 is 16 amino acids long. The germline V gene has CDR1 KGHSH and CDR2 LQKENI. Trimming cost V 4 bases and J 1 base, with 16 bases left between them. The CDR3 protein is CASSLRPGDNNYGYTF. In nucleotides, the CDR3 is TGTGCCAGCTCACTTAGACCAGGGGACAATAACTATGGCTACACCTTC.

J is TRBJ1-6 and V is TRBV5-1; D uncertain. The CDR3 length is 14 residues. Germline CDR1 and CDR2: SGHRS and YFSETQ. V was pared by 4 bases and J by 6 bases, with 11 bases between. CDR3 amino acids: CASSPGSSNSPLHF. DNA for the CDR3: TGCGCCAGCAGCCCGGGGTCGTCTAATTCACCCCTCCACTTT.

V is TRBV30 and J is TRBJ2-2; D may correspond to TRBD1 or TRBD2 (5 bases each). This CDR3 has 14 residues. V was cut by 4 bases and J by 5 bases, with 14 bases left in between. Germline-derived CDR1 and CDR2 are GTSNPN and SVGIG (reference sequence). The CDR3 here is CAWNSGLVTGELFF. For the CDR3, the DNA is TGTGCCTGGAACTCGGGGCTTGTGACCGGGGAGCTGTTTTTT.